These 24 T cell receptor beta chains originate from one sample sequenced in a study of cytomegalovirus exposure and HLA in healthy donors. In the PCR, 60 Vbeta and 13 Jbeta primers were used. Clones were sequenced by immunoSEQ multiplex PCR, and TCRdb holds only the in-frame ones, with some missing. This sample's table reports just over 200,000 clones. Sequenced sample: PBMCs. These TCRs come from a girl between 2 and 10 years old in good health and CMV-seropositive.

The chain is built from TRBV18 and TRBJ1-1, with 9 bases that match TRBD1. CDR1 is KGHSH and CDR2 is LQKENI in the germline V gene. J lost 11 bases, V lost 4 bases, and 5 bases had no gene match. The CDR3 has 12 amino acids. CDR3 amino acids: CASSRDRVDAFF. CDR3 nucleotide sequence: TGTGCCAGCTCACGGGACAGGGTCGATGCTTTCTTT.

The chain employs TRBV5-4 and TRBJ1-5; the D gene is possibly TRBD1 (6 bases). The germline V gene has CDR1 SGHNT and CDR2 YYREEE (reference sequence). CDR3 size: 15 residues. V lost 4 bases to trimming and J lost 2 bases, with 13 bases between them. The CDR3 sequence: CASSPTPGGNQPQHF. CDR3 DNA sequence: TGTGCCAGCAGCCCAACACCAGGGGGCAATCAGCCCCAGCATTTT.

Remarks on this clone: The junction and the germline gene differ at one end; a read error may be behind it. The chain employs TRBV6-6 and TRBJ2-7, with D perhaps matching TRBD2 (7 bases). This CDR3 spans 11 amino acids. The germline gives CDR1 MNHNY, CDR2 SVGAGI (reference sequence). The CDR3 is CASSPGGSRTF. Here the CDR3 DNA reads TGTGCCAGCAGTCCGGGGGGCAGCAGAACCTTC.

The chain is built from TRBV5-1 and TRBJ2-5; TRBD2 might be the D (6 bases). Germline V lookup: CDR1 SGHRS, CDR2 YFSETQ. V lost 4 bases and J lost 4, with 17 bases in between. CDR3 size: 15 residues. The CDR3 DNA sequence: TGCGCCAGCAGCGATGGAGGGTTAACGGCAGAGACCCAGTACTTC. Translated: CASSDGGLTAETQYF.

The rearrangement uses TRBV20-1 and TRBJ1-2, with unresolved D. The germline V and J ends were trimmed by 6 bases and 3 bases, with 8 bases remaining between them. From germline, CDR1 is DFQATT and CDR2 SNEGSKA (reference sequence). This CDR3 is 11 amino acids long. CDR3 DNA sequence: TGCAGTGCGTGGGGAGACTATGGCTACACCTTC. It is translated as CSAWGDYGYTF.

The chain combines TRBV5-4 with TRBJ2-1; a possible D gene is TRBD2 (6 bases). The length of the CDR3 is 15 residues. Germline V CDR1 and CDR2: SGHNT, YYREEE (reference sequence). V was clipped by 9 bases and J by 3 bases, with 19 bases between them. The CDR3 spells CATYNRDLGYNEQFF. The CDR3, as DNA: TGTGCCACCTACAACCGGGACTTGGGCTACAATGAGCAGTTCTTC.

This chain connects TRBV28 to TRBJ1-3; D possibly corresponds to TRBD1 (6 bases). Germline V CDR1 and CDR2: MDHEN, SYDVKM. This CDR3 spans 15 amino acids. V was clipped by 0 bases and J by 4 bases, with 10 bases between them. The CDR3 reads CASSLWGAFGNTIYF. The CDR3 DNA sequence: TGTGCCAGCAGTTTATGGGGGGCCTTCGGAAACACCATATATTTT.

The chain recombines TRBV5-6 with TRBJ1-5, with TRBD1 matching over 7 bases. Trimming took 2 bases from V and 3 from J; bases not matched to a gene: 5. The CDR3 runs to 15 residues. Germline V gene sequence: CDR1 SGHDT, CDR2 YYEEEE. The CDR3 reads CASSFRGQDNQPQHF. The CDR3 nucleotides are TGTGCCAGCAGCTTTAGGGGGCAGGACAATCAGCCCCAGCATTTT.

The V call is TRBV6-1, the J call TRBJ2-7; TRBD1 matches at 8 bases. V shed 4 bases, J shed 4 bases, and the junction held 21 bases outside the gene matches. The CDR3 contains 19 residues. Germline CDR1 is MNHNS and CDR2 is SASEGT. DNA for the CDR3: TGTGCCAGCAGTGCCTCCCACCCGCTCGGGACAGGAGGACTTTACGAGCAGTACTTC. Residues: CASSASHPLGTGGLYEQYF.

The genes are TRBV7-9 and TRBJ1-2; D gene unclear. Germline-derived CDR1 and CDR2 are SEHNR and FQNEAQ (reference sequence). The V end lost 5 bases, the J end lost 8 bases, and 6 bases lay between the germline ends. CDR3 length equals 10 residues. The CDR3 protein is CASSQQGYTF. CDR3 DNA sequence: TGTGCCAGCAGCCAACAGGGCTACACCTTC.

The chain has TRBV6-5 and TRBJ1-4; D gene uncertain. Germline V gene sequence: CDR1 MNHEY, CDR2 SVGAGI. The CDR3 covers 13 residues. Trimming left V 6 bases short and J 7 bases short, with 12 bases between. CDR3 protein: CASRPHQVEKLFF. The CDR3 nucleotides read TGTGCCAGCAGACCCCACCAGGTTGAAAAACTGTTTTTT.

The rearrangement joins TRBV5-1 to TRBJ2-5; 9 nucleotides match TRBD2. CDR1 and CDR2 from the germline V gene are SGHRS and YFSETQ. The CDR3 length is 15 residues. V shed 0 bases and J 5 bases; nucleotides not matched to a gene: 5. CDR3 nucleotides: TGCGCCAGCAGCTTGGCCAGGCTAGCGGGGGAGACCCAGTACTTC. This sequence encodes CASSLARLAGETQYF. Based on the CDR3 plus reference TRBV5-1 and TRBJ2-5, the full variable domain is KAGVTQTPRYLIKTRGQQVTLSCSPISGHRSVSWYQQTPGQGLQFLFEYFSETQRNKGNFPGRFSGRQFSNSRSEMNVSTLELGDSALYLCASSLARLAGETQYFGPGTRLLVL.

The CDR3 DNA reads TGCAGCGTTGAAGACATGGGCCGTACGGCAGATACGCAGTATTTT. Its protein is CSVEDMGRTADTQYF. The gene calls are TRBV29-1 and TRBJ2-3; no firm D call. Per germline, CDR1 SQVTM and CDR2 ANQGSEA. Trimming shortened V by 0 bases and J by 4 bases, and 14 bases separated the two germline ends. The CDR3 loop spans 15 amino acids.

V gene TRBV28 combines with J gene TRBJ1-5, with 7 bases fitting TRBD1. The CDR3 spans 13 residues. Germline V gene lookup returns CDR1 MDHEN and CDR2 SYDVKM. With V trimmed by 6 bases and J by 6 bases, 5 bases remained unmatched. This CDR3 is CASSPDRVQPQHF. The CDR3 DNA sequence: TGTGCCAGCAGCCCTGACAGGGTTCAGCCCCAGCATTTT.

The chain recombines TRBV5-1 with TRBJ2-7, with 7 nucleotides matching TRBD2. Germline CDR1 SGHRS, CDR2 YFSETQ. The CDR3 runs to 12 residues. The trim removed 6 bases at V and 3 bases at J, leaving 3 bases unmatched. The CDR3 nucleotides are TGCGCCAGCATCGGGACTAACTACGAGCAGTACTTC. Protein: CASIGTNYEQYF.

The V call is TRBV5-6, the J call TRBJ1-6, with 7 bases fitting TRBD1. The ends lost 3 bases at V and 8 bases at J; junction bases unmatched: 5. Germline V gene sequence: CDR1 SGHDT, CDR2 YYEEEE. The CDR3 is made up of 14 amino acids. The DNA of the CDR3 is TGTGCCAGCAGCTGGGGGACAGAAGATTCACCCCTCCACTTT. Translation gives CASSWGTEDSPLHF.

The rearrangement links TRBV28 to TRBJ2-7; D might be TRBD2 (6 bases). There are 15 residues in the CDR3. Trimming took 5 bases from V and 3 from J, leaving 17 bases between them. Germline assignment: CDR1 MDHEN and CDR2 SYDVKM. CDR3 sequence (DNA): TGTGCCAGCAGTCTAACAACCGGGAGACACTACGAGCAGTACTTC. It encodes CASSLTTGRHYEQYF. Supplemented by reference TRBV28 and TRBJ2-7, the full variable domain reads DVKVTQSSRYLVKRTGEKVFLECVQDMDHENMFWYRQDPGLGLRLIYFSYDVKMKEKGDIPEGYSVSREKKERFSLILESASTNQTSMYLCASSLTTGRHYEQYFGPGTRLTVT.

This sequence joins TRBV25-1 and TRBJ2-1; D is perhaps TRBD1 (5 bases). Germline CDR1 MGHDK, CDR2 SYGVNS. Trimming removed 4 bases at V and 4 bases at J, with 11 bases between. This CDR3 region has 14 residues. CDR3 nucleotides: TGTGCCAGCAGTGGTGACAGTATATACAATGAGCAGTTCTTC. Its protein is CASSGDSIYNEQFF.

The CDR3 protein is CASSLRGGRGYNEQFF. DNA of the CDR3: TGTGCCAGCAGTTTAAGGGGTGGCAGGGGCTACAATGAGCAGTTCTTC. This sequence joins TRBV28 and TRBJ2-1; D is perhaps TRBD1 (6 bases). Trimming took 2 bases from V and 3 from J, leaving 14 bases between them. In germline, CDR1 is MDHEN, CDR2 SYDVKM. CDR3 length equals 16 residues.

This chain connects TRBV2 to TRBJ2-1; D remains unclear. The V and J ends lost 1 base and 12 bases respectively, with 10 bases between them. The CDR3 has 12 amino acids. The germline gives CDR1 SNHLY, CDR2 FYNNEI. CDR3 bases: TGTGCCAGCAGTGAAGGAGAGGCCGGGCAGTTCTTC. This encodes CASSEGEAGQFF.

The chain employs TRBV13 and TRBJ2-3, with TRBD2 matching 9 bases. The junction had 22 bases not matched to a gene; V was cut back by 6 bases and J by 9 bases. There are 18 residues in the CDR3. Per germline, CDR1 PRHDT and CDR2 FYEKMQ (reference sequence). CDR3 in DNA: TGTGCCAGCAGTCTCGGGGGCGGGAGGGCCGATCTATCTCTCACGCAGTATTTT. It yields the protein CASSLGGGRADLSLTQYF.

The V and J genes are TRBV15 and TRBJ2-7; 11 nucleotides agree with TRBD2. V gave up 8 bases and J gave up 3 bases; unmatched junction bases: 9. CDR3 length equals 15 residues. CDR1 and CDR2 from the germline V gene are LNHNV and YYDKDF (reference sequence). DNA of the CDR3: TGTGCCACCTCACCCCGGGGGACTAGCGGCTACGAGCAGTACTTC. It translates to CATSPRGTSGYEQYF.

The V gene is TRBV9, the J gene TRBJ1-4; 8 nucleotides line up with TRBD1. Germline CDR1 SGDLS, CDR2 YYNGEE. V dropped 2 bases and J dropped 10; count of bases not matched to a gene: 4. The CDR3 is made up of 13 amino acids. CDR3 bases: TGTGCCAGCAGCGTCGGGACAGGTGGAAAACTGTTTTTT. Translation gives CASSVGTGGKLFF.

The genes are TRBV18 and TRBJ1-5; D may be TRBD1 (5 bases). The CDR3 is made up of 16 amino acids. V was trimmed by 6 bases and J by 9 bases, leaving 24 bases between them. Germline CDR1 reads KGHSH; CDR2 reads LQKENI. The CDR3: CASSPNGHQSGTPQHF. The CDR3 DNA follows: TGTGCCAGCTCGCCCAACGGACACCAAAGTGGAACGCCCCAGCATTTT.